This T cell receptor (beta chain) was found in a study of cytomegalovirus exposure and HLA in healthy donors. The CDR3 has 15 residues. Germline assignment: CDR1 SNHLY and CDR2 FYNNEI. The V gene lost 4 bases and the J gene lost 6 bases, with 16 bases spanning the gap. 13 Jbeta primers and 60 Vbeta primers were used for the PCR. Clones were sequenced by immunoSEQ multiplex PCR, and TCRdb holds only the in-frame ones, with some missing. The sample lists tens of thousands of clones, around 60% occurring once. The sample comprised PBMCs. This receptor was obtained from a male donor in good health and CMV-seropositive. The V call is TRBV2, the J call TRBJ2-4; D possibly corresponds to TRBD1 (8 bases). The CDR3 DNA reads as TGTGCCAGCAGTGTCTTGGGGGGGACAGGAAACATTCAGTACTTC. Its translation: CASSVLGGTGNIQYF. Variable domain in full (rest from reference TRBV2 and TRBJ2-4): EPEVTQTPSHQVTQMGQEVILRCVPISNHLYFYWYRQILGQKVEFLVSFYNNEISEKSEIFDDQFSVERPDGSNFTLKIRSTKLEDSAMYFCASSVLGGTGNIQYFGAGTRLSVL.